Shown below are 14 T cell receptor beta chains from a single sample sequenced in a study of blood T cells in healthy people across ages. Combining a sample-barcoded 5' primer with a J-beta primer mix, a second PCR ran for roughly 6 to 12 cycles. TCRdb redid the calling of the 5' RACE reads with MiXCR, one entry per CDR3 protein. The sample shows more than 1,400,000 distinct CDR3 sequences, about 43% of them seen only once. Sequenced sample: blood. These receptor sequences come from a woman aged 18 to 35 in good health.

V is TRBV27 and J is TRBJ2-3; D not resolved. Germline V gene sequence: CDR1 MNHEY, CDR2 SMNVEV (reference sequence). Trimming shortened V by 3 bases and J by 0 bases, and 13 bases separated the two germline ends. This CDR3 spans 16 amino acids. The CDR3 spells CASSLLGKLSTDTQYF. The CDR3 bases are TGTGCCAGCAGTTTGTTGGGCAAACTAAGCACAGATACGCAGTATTTT.

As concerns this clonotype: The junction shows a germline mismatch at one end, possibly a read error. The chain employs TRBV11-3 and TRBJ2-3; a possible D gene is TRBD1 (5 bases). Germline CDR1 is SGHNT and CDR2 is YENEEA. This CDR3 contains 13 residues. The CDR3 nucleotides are TGTGCCGGCAGCTTTGAAGGGGTAGATACGCAGTATTTT. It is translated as CAGSFEGVDTQYF.

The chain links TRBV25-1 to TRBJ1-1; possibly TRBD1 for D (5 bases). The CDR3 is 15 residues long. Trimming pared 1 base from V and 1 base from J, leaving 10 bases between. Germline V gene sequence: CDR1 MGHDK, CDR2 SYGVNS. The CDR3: CASSEWRGQNTEAFF. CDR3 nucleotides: TGTGCCAGCAGTGAATGGCGGGGCCAGAACACTGAAGCTTTCTTT.

CDR3 sequence: CAGKRRGSTDTQYF. CDR3 coding DNA: TGTGCCGGCAAGCGGCGGGGGAGCACAGATACGCAGTATTTT. This chain connects TRBV11-2 to TRBJ2-3, with 7 bases matching TRBD2. V was pared by 11 bases and J by 0 bases, with 8 bases of the junction left unmatched. Per the germline V gene, CDR1 is SGHAT and CDR2 is FQNNGV. This CDR3 has 14 amino acids.

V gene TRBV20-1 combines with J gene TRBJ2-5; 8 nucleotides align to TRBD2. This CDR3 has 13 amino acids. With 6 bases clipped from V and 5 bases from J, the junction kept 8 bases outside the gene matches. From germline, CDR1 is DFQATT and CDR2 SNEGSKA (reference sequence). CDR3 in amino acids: CSARAGVRETQYF. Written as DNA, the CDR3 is TGCAGTGCCCGAGCGGGAGTTCGGGAGACCCAGTACTTC.

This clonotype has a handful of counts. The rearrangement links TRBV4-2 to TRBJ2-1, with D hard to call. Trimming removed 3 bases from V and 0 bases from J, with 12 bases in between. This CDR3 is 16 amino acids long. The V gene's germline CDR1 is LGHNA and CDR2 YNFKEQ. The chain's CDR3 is CASSQDLSPSYNEQFF. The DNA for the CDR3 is TGTGCCAGCAGCCAGGACCTATCCCCCTCCTACAATGAGCAGTTCTTC.

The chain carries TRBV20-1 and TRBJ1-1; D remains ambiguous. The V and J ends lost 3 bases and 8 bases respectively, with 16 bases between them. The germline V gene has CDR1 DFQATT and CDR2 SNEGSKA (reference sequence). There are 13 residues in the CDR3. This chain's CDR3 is CSARPPQPREAFF. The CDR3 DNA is TGCAGTGCTAGGCCCCCGCAGCCTAGGGAAGCTTTCTTT.

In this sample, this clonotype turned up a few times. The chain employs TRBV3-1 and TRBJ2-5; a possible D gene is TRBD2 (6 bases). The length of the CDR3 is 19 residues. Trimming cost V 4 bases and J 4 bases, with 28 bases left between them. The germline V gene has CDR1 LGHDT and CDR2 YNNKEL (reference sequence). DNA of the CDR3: TGTGCCAGCAGCCCGCCCATAGGGCGGGAACCTCCCCGTGGAGAGACCCAGTACTTC. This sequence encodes CASSPPIGREPPRGETQYF.

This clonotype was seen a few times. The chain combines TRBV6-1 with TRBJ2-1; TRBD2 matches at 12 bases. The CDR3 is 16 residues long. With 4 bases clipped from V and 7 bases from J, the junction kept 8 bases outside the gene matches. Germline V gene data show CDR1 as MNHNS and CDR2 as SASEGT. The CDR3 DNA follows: TGTGCCAGCAGTGTTCCCCCGGGACTAGCGGGTAATGAGCAGTTCTTC. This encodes CASSVPPGLAGNEQFF.

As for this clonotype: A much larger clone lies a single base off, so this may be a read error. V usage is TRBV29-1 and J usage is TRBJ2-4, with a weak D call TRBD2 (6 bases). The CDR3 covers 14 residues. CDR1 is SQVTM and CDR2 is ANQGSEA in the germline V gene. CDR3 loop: CSVERRGSPYEQNF. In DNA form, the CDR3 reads TGCAGCGTTGAACGTCGGGGGTCCCCCTACGAGCAGAACTTC.

The CDR3 nucleotides read TGTGCCAGCAGCGGGGGGTATGAGCAGTTCTTC. Protein product: CASSGGYEQFF. V is TRBV9 and J is TRBJ2-1; perhaps D is TRBD1 or TRBD2 (5 bases each). In germline, CDR1 is SGDLS, CDR2 YYNGEE. The CDR3 has 11 amino acids. Deletions cut 3 bases from V and 8 bases from J, with 6 bases between.

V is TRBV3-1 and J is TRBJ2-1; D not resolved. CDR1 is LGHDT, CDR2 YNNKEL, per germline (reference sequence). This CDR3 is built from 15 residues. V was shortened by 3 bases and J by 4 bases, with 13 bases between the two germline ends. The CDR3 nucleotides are TGTGCCAGCAGCCACTCCATGTACTTGTACAATGAGCAGTTCTTC. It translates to CASSHSMYLYNEQFF.

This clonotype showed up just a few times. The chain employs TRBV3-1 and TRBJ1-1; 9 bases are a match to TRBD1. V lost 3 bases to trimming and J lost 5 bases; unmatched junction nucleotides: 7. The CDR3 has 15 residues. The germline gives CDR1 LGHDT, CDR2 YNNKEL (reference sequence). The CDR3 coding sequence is TGTGCCAGCAGCCAGAAGGACAGGGGCTGGACTGAAGCTTTCTTT. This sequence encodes CASSQKDRGWTEAFF.

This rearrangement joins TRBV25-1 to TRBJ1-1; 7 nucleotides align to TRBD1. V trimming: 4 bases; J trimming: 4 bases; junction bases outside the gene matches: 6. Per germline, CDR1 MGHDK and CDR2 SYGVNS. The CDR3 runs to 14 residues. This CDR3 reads CASSGVTGVTEAFF. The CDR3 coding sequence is TGTGCCAGCAGTGGGGTCACAGGGGTCACTGAAGCTTTCTTT.